This T cell receptor (beta chain) derives from a study of control samples from healthy donors and cancer patients. V was clipped by 5 bases and J by 5 bases, with 27 bases between them. The CDR3 sequence is 18 residues long. From germline, CDR1 is MDHEN and CDR2 SYDVKM. Generated by immunoSEQ multiplex PCR, the TCRdb table keeps only in-frame clones and is missing some. The sample has around 78,000 clones; approximately 94% are singletons. This clone appeared once. What was sequenced was blood. This receptor was obtained from a young woman in good health. The chain combines TRBV28 with TRBJ1-1; weak D call: TRBD1 (5 bases). The CDR3 spells CASSIYTTFRAGRTEAFF. The CDR3 DNA reads as TGTGCCAGCAGTATCTACACCACATTCAGGGCCGGGAGGACTGAAGCTTTCTTT.